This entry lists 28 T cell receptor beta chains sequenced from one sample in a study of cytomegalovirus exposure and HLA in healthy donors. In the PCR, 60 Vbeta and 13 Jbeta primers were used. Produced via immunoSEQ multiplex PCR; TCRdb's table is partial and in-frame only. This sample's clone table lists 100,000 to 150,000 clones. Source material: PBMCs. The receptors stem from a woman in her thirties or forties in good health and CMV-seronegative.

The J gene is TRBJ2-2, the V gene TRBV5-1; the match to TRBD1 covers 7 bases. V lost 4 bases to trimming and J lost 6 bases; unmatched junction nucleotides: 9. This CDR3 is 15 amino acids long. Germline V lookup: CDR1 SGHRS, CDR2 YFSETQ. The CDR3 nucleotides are TGCGCCAGCAGCAGGGACAGCCCGTTCCCCGGGGAGCTGTTTTTT. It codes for CASSRDSPFPGELFF.

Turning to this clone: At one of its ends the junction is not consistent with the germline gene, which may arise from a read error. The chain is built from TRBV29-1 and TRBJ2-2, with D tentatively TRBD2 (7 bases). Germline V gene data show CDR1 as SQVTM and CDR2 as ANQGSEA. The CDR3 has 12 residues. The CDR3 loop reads CSVEGGGGELFF. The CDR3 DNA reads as TGCAGCGTCGAAGGGGGGGGCGGGGAGCTGTTTTTT.

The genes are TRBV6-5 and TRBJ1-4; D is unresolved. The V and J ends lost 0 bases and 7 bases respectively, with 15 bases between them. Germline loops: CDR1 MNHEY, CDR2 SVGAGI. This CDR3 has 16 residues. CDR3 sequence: CASSYSNSPSREKLFF. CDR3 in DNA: TGTGCCAGCAGTTACTCGAACTCCCCTTCTCGTGAAAAACTGTTTTTT.

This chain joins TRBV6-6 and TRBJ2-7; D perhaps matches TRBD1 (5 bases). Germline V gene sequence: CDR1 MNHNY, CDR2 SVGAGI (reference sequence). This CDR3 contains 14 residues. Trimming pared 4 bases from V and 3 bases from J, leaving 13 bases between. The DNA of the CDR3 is TGTGCCAGCAGTTCCCAGGGTGCACTCTACGAGCAGTACTTC. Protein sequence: CASSSQGALYEQYF.

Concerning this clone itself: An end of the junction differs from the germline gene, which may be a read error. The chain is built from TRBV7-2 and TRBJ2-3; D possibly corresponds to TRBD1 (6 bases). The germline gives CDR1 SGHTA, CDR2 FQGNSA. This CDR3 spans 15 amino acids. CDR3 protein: CASSLGPAGADTQYF. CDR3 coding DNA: TGTGCCAGCAGCTTAGGCCCGGCAGGGGCAGACACGCAGTATTTT.

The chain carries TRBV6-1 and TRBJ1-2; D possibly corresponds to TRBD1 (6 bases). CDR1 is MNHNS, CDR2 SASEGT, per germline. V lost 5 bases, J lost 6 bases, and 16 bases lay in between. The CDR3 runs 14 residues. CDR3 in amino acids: CASSSGQHPNGYTF. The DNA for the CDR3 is TGTGCCAGCAGTTCGGGACAACATCCCAATGGCTACACCTTC.

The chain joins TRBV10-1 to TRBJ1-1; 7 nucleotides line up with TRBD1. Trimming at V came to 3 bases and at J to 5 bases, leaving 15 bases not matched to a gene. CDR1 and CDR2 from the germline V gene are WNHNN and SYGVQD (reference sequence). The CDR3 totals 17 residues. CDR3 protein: CASSELNVRGPRTEAFF. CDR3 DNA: TGCGCCAGCAGTGAACTCAACGTTAGGGGGCCGCGTACTGAAGCTTTCTTT.

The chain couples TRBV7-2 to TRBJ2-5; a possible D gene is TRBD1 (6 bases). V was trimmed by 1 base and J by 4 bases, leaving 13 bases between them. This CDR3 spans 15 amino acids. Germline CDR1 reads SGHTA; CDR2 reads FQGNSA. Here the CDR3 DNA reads TGTGCCAGCAGCTTAGGACAGGACCTCGGAGAGACCCAGTACTTC. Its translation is CASSLGQDLGETQYF.

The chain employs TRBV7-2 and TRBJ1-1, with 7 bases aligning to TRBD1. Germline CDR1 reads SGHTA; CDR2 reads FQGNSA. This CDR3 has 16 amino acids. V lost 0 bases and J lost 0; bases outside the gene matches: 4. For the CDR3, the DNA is TGTGCCAGCAGCTTAGCGGCAGGGGGGTTGAACACTGAAGCTTTCTTT. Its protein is CASSLAAGGLNTEAFF.

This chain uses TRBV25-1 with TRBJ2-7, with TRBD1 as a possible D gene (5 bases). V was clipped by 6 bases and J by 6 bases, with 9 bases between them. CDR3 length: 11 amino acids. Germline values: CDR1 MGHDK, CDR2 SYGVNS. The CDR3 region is CASSAGSEQYF. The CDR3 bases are TGTGCCAGCAGCGCAGGGTCCGAGCAGTACTTC.

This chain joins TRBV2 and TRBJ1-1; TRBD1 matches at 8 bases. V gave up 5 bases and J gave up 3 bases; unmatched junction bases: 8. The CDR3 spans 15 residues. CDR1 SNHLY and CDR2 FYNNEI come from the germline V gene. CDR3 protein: CASSPRQGWDTEAFF. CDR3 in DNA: TGTGCCAGCAGTCCTCGACAGGGGTGGGACACTGAAGCTTTCTTT. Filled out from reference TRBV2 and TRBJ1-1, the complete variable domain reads EPEVTQTPSHQVTQMGQEVILRCVPISNHLYFYWYRQILGQKVEFLVSFYNNEISEKSEIFDDQFSVERPDGSNFTLKIRSTKLEDSAMYFCASSPRQGWDTEAFFGQGTRLTVV.

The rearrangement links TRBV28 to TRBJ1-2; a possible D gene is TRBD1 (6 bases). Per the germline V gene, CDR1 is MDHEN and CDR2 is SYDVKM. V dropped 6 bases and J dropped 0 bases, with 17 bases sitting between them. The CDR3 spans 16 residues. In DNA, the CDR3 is TGTGCCAGCAGCTCCCACAGGGCTTGGACTAACTATGGCTACACCTTC. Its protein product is CASSSHRAWTNYGYTF.

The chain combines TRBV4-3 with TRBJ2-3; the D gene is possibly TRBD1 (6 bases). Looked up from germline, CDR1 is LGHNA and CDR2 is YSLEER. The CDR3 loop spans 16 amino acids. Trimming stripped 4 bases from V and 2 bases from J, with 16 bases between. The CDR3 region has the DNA TGCGCCAGCAGCCTCGGGACATCCCTAAACACAGATACGCAGTATTTT. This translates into CASSLGTSLNTDTQYF.

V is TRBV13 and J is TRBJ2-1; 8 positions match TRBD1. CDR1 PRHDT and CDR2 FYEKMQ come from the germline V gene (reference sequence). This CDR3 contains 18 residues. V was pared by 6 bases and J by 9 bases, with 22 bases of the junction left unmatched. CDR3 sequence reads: CASRQALRTGKDLSEQFF. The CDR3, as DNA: TGTGCCAGCAGGCAGGCCCTTAGGACAGGGAAGGATTTATCTGAGCAGTTCTTC. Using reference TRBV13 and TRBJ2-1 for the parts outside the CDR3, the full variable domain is AAGVIQSPRHLIKEKRETATLKCYPIPRHDTVYWYQQGPGQDPQFLISFYEKMQSDKGSIPDRFSAQQFSDYHSELNMSSLELGDSALYFCASRQALRTGKDLSEQFFGPGTRLTVL.

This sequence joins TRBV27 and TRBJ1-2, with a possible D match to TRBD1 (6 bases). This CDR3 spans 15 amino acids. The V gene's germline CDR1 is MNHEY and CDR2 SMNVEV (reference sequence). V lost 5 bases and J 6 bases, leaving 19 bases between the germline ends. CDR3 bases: TGTGCCAGCAGTCCCGCCGGGACAAAGTGGGATGGCTACACCTTC. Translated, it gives CASSPAGTKWDGYTF.

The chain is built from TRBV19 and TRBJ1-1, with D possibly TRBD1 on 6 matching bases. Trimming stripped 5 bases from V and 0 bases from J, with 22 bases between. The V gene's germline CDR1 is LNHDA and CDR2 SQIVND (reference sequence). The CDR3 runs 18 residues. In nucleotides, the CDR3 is TGTGCCAGTAGTGAATCTGGGGGCTATCTTTCCATGAACACTGAAGCTTTCTTT. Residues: CASSESGGYLSMNTEAFF.

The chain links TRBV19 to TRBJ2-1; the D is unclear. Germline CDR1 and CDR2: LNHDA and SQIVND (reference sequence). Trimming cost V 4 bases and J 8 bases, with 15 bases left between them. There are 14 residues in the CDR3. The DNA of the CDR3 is TGTGCCAGTAGTAGTTTTGGCAGGTCCTATGAGCAGTTCTTC. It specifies CASSSFGRSYEQFF.

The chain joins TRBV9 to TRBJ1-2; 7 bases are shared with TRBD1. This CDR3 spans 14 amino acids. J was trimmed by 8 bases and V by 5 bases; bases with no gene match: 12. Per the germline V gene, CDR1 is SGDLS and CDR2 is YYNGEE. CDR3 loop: CASSALGGAEGYTF. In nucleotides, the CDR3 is TGTGCCAGCAGTGCTCTAGGGGGCGCAGAGGGCTACACCTTC.

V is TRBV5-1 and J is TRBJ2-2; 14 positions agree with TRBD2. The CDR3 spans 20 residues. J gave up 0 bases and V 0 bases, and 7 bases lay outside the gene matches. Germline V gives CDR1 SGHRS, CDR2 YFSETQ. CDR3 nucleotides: TGCGCCAGCAGCTTGGCGGGGACTAGCGGGGGCCTTGCGAACACCGGGGAGCTGTTTTTT. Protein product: CASSLAGTSGGLANTGELFF.

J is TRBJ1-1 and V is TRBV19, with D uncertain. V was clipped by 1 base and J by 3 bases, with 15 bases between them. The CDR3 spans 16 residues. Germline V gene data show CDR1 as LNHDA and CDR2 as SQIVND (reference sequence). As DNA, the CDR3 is TGTGCCAGTAGTATAGGAAAGAGCACGAGAGACACTGAAGCTTTCTTT. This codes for CASSIGKSTRDTEAFF.

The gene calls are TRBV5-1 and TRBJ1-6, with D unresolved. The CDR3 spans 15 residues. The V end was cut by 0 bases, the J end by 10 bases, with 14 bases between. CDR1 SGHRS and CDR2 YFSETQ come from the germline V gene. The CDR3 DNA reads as TGCGCCAGCAGCTTGGTCTCCTCACTCGGGTCACCCCTCCACTTT. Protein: CASSLVSSLGSPLHF.

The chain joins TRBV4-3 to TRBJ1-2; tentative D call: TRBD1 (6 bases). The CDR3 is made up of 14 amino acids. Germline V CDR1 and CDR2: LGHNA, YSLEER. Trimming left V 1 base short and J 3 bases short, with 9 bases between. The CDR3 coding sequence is TGCGCCAGCAGCCAAGGGTACAGGGACTATGGCTACACCTTC. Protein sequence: CASSQGYRDYGYTF.

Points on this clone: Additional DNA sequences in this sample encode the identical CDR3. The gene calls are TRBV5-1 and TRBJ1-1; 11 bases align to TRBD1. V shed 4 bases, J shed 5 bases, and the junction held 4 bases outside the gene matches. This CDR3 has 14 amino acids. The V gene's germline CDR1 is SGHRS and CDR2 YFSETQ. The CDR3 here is CASSPGQGGTEAFF. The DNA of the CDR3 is TGCGCCAGCAGCCCGGGACAGGGGGGGACTGAAGCTTTCTTT. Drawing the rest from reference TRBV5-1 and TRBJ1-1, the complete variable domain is KAGVTQTPRYLIKTRGQQVTLSCSPISGHRSVSWYQQTPGQGLQFLFEYFSETQRNKGNFPGRFSGRQFSNSRSEMNVSTLELGDSALYLCASSPGQGGTEAFFGQGTRLTVV.

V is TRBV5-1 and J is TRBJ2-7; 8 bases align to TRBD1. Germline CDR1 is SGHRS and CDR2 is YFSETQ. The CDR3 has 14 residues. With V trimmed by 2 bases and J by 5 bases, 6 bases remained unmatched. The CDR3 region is CASSLNRGTDEQYF. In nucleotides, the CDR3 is TGCGCCAGCAGCTTAAACAGGGGGACTGACGAGCAGTACTTC. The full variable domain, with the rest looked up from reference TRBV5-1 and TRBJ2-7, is KAGVTQTPRYLIKTRGQQVTLSCSPISGHRSVSWYQQTPGQGLQFLFEYFSETQRNKGNFPGRFSGRQFSNSRSEMNVSTLELGDSALYLCASSLNRGTDEQYFGPGTRLTVT.

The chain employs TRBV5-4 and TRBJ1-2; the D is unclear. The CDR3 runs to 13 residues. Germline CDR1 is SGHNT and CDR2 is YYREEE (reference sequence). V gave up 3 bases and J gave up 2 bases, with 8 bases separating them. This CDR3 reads CASSSDGNYGYTF. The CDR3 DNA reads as TGTGCCAGCAGCTCCGACGGGAACTATGGCTACACCTTC.

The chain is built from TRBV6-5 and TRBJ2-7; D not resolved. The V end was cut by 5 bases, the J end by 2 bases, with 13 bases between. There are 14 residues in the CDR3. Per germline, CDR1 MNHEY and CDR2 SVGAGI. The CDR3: CASSAALLTYEQYF. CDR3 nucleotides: TGTGCCAGCAGTGCCGCACTTCTAACCTACGAGCAGTACTTC.

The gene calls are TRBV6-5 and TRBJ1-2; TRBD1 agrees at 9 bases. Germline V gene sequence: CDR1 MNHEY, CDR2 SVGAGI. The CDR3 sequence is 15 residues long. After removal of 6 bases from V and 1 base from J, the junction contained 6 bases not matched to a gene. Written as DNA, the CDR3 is TGTGCCAGCAGGTTACAGGGGGCGGGTAACTATGGCTACACCTTC. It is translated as CASRLQGAGNYGYTF.

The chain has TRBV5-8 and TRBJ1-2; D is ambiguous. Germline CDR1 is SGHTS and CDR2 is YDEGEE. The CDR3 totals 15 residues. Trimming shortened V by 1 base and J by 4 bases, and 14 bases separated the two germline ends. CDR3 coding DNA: TGTGCCAGCAGCTTGTGGAGGTGGACTCCCTATGGCTACACCTTC. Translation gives CASSLWRWTPYGYTF.